The sequence of this T cell receptor beta chain was determined in a study of vaccination effects on CD4 cells after COVID-19. Method: immunoSEQ multiplex PCR; TCRdb's copy keeps in-frame clones and lacks some. The sample lists 47,000 or so clones, about three quarters occurring once. CDR1 is LNHDA, CDR2 SQIVND, per germline (reference sequence). This CDR3 is built from 16 residues. V was clipped by 6 bases and J by 4 bases; unmatched bases: 7. CD4+ T cell isolation took place after approximately 11 days of culture. Vaccination of participants consisted of two doses of either the BNT162b2 or mRNA-1273 vaccine. In the case of this clone: Its target is not known.

The TCR originated in a human donor who received a COVID-19 vaccine. Sequenced here: CD4+ T cells from PBMCs cultured without peptide, sampled after COVID-19 vaccination. The chain uses TRBV19 and TRBJ2-2; 11 nucleotides match TRBD2. In DNA, the CDR3 is TGTGCCAGTAGCTTTAGCGGGAGGGCCGCCACCGGGGAGCTGTTTTTT. This translates into CASSFSGRAATGELFF.